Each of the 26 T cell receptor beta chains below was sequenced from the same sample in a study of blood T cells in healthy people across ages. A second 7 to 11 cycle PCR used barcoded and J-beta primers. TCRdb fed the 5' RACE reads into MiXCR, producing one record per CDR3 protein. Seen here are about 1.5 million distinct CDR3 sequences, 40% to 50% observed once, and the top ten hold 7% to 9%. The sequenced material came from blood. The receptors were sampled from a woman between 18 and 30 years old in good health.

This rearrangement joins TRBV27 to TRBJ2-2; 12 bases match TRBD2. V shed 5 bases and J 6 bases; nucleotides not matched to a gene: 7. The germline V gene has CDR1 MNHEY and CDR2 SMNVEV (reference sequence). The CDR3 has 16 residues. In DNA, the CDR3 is TGTGCCAGCAGTGCCGGACTAGCGGGGAGTCCCGGGGAGCTGTTTTTT. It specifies CASSAGLAGSPGELFF.

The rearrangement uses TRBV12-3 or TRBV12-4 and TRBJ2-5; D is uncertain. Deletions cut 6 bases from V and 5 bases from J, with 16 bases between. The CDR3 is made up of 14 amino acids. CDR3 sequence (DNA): TGTGCCAGCAGCAGCGACTCAACTGGGGAGACCCAGTACTTC. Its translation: CASSSDSTGETQYF.

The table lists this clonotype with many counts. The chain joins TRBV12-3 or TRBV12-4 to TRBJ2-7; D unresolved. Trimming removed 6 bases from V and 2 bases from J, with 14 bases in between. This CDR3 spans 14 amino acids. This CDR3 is CASSLPHRTYEQYF. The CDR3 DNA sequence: TGTGCCAGCAGCTTACCACACCGGACCTACGAGCAGTACTTC.

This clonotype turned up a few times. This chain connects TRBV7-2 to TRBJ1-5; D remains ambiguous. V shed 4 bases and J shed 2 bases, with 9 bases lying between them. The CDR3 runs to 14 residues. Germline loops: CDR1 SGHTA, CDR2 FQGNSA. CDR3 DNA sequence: TGTGCCAGCAGCTCGCGACGGGGCAATCAGCCCCAGCATTTT. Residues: CASSSRRGNQPQHF.

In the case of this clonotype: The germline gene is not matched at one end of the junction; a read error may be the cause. In DNA form, the CDR3 reads TGTGCCAGCAGCCTTGACACGGGACTAGAAGCAGATACGCTGTATTTT. It yields the protein CASSLDTGLEADTLYF. This chain connects TRBV7-9 to TRBJ2-3; 8 nucleotides match TRBD2. Per the germline V gene, CDR1 is SEHNR and CDR2 is FQNEAQ (reference sequence). The CDR3 runs 16 residues.

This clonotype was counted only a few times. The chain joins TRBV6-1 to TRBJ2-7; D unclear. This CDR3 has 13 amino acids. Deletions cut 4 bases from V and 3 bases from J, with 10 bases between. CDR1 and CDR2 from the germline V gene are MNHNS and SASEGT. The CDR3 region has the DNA TGTGCCAGCAGTGTCCTCCAACTCTACGAGCAGTACTTC. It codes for CASSVLQLYEQYF.

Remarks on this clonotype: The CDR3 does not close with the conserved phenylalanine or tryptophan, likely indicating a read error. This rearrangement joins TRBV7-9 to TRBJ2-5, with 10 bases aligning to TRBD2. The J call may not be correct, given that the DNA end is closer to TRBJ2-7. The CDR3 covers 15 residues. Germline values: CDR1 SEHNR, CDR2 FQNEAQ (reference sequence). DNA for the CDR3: TGTGCCAGCAGCCAGAGCGGGGGGGCCGTCTACGAGCAGTACTTA. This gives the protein CASSQSGGAVYEQYL.

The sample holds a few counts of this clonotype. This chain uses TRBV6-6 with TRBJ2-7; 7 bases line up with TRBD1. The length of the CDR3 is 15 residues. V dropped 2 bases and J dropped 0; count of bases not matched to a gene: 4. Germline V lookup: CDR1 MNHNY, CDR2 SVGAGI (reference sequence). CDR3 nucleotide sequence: TGTGCCAGCAGTTACACGCCAGGGGGCTCCTACGAGCAGTACTTC. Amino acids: CASSYTPGGSYEQYF.

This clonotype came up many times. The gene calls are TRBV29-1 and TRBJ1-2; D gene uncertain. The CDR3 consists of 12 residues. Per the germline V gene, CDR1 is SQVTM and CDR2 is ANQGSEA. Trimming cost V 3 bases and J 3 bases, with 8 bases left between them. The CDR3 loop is CSVDASYYGYTF. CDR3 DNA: TGCAGCGTTGATGCGTCGTACTATGGCTACACCTTC. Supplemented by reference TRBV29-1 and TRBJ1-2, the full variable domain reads SAVISQKPSRDICQRGTSLTIQCQVDSQVTMMFWYRQQPGQSLTLIATANQGSEATYESGFVIDKFPISRPNLTFSTLTVSNMSPEDSSIYLCSVDASYYGYTFGSGTRLTVV.

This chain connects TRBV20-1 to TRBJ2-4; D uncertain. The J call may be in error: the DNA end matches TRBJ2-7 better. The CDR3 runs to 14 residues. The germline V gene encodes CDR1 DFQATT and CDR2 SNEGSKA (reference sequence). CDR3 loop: CSARDARAVHEQYF. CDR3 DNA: TGCAGTGCTAGAGATGCCCGGGCAGTGCACGAGCAGTACTTC.

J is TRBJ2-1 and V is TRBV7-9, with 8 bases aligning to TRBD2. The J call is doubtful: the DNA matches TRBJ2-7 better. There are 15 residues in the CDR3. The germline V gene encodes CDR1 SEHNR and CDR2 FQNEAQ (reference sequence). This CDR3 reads CASRPPGLEYNEQYF. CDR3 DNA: TGTGCCAGCAGGCCTCCGGGACTAGAATACAATGAGCAGTACTTC.

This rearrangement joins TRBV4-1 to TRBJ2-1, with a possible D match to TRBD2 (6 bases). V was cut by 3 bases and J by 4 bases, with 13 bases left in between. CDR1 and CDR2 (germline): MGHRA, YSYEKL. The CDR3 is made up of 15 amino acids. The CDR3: CASSQSSGRYNEQFF. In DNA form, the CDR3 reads TGCGCCAGCAGCCAGAGCAGCGGGCGGTACAATGAGCAGTTCTTC.

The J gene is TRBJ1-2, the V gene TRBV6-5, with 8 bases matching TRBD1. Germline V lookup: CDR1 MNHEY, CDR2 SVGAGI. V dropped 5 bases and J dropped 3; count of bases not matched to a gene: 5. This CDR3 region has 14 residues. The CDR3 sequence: CASSVDRADYGYTF. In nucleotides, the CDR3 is TGTGCCAGCAGTGTGGACAGGGCAGACTATGGCTACACCTTC.

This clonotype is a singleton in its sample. This CDR3 is CASGRAGGREQFF. As DNA, the CDR3 is TGTGCCAGTGGACGAGCGGGAGGGCGGGAGCAGTTCTTC. The rearrangement uses TRBV27 and TRBJ2-1; 10 bases match TRBD2. Germline V gene lookup returns CDR1 MNHEY and CDR2 SMNVEV (reference sequence). The CDR3 loop spans 13 amino acids. J was trimmed by 10 bases and V by 9 bases; bases with no gene match: 9.

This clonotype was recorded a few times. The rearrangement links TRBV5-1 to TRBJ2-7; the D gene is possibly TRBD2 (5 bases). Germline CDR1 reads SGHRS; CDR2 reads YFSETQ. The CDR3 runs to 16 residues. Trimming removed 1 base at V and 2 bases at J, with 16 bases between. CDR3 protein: CASSLLRESRPYEQYF. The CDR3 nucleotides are TGCGCCAGCAGCTTGCTAAGGGAGAGCAGACCCTACGAGCAGTACTTC. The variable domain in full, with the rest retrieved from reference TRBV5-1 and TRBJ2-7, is KAGVTQTPRYLIKTRGQQVTLSCSPISGHRSVSWYQQTPGQGLQFLFEYFSETQRNKGNFPGRFSGRQFSNSRSEMNVSTLELGDSALYLCASSLLRESRPYEQYFGPGTRLTVT.

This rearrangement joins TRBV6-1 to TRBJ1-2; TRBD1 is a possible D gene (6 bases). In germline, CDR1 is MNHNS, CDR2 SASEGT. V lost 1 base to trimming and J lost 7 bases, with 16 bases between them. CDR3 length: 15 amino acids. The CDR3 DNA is TGTGCCAGCAGTGAAGGGAGGACAGAAGTACGTGGCTACACCTTC. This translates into CASSEGRTEVRGYTF.

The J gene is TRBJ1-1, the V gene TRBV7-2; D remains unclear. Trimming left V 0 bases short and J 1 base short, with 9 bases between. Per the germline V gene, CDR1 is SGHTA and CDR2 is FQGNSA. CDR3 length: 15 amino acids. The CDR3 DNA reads TGTGCCAGCAGCTTAGCGGCGCAGAGGAACACTGAAGCTTTCTTT. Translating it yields CASSLAAQRNTEAFF.

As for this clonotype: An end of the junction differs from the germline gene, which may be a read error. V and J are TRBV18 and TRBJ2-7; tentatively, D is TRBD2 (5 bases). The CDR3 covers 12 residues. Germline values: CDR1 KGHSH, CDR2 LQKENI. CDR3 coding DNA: TGTGCCAACTCACCAGCGGTTTTCGAGCAGTACTTC. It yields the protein CANSPAVFEQYF. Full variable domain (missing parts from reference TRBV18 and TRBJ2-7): NAGVMQNPRHLVRRRGQEARLRCSPMKGHSHVYWYRQLPEEGLKFMVYLQKENIIDESGMPKERFSAEFPKEGPSILRIQQVVRGDSAAYFCANSPAVFEQYFGPGTRLTVT.

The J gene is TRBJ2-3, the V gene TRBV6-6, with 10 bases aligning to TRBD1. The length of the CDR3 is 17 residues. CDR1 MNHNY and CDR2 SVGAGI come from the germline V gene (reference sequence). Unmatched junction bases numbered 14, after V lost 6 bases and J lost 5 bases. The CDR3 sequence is CASSRPGGQGLGDTQYF. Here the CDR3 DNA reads TGTGCCAGCAGCCGACCCGGGGGACAGGGGCTGGGAGATACGCAGTATTTT.

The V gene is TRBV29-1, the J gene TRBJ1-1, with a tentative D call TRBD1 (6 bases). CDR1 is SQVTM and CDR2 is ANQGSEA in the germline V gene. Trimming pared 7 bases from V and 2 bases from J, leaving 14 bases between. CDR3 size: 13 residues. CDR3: CSGAEQGNTEAFF. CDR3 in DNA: TGCAGCGGCGCAGAACAGGGTAACACTGAAGCTTTCTTT.

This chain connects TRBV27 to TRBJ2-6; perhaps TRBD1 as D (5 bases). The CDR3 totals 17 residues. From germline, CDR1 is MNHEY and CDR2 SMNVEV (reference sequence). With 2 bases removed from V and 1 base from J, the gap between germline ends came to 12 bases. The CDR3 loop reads CASSLGRATSGANVLTF. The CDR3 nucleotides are TGTGCCAGCAGTTTAGGCAGGGCTACTTCTGGGGCCAACGTCCTGACTTTC.

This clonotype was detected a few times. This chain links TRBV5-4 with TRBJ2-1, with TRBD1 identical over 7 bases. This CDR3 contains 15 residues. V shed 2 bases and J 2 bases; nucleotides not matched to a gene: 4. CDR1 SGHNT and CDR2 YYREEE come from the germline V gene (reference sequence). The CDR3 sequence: CASSFDRAPYNEQFF. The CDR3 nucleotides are TGTGCCAGCAGCTTTGACAGGGCCCCCTACAATGAGCAGTTCTTC.

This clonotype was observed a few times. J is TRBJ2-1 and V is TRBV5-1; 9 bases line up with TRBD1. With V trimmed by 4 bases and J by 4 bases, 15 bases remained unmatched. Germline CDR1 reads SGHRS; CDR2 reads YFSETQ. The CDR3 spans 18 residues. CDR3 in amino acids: CASSPTHTGTGTYNEQFF. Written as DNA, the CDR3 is TGCGCCAGCAGCCCCACCCACACCGGGACAGGGACTTACAATGAGCAGTTCTTC.

The CDR3 DNA reads as TGTGCCAGCAGCGGTTTGTCACGTAACAATGAGCAGTTCTTC. Translating it yields CASSGLSRNNEQFF. The chain is built from TRBV12-3 or TRBV12-4 and TRBJ2-1, with D uncertain. This CDR3 has 14 residues. Deletions cut 6 bases from V and 5 bases from J, with 14 bases between.

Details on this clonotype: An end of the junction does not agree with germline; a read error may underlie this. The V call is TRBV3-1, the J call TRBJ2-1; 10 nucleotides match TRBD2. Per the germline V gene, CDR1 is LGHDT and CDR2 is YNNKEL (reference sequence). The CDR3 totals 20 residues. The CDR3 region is CASNQWVVAGGLFSYNEQFF. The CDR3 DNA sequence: TGTGCCAGCAACCAATGGGTAGTAGCGGGAGGTCTTTTTTCCTACAATGAGCAGTTCTTC.

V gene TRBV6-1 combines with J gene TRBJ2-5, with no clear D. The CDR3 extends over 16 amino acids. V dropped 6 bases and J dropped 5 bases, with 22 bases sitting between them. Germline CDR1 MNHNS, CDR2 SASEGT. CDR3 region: CASSPNSRPAGETQYF. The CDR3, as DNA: TGTGCCAGCAGCCCTAACAGCAGGCCTGCTGGGGAGACCCAGTACTTC.